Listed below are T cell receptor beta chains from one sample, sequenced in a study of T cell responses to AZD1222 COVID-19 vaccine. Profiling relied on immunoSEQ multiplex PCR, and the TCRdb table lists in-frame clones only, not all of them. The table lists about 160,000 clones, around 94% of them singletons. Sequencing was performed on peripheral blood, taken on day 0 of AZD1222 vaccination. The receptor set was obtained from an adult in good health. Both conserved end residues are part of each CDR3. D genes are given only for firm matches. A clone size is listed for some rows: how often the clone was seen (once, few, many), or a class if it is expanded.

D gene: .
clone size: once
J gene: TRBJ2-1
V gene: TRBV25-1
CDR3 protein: CASSEYRASPYNEQFF
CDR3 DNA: TGTGCCAGCAGTGAATATCGGGCCAGCCCCTACAATGAGCAGTTCTTC

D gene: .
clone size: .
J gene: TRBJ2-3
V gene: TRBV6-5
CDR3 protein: CASSSRLLGTDTQYF
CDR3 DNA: TGTGCCAGCAGTTCAAGGTTACTTGGCACAGATACGCAGTATTTT

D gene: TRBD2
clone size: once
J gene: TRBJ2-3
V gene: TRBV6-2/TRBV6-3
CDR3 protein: CASSVTSGSTDTQYF
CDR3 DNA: TGTGCCAGCAGCGTGACTAGCGGAAGCACAGATACGCAGTATTTT

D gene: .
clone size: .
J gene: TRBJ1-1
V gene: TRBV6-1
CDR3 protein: CASSDRSVGGNTEAFF
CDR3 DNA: TGTGCCAGCAGTGACCGGTCGGTAGGAGGAAACACTGAAGCTTTCTTT

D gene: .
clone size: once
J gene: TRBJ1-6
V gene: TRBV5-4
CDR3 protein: CASSLTGGTHNSPLHF
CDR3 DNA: TGTGCCAGCAGCTTGACCGGGGGGACCCATAATTCACCCCTCCACTTT

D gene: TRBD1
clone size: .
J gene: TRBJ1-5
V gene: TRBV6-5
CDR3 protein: CASSYTGGGNQPQHF
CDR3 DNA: TGTGCCAGCAGTTACACAGGGGGAGGCAATCAGCCCCAGCATTTT

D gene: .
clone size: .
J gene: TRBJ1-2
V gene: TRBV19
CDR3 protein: CASRDRQRYYGYTF
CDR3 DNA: TGTGCCAGTAGGGACAGACAACGATACTATGGCTACACCTTC

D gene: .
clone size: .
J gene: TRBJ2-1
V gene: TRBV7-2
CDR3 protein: CASSVRRWDEQFF
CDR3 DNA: TGTGCCAGCAGCGTCCGGCGGTGGGATGAGCAGTTCTTC

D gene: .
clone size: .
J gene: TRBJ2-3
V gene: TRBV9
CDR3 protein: CASSVFSTDTQYF
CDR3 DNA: TGTGCCAGCAGCGTATTTAGCACAGATACGCAGTATTTT

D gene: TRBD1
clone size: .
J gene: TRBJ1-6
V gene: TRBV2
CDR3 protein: CASRSDRVGNSPLHF
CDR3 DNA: TGTGCCAGCAGGTCTGACAGGGTTGGAAATTCACCCCTCCACTTT

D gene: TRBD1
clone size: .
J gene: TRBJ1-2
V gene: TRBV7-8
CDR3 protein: CASSFRDSYYGYTF
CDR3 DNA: TGTGCCAGCAGCTTCCGGGACAGCTACTATGGCTACACCTTC

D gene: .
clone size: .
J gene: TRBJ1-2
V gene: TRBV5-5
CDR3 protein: CASSFVSGSYGYTF
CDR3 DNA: TGTGCCAGCAGCTTTGTTTCCGGGTCCTATGGCTACACCTTC

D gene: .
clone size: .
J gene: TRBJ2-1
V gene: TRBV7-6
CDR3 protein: CASSLLGYNEQFF
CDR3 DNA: TGTGCCAGCAGTTTACTGGGTTACAATGAGCAGTTCTTC

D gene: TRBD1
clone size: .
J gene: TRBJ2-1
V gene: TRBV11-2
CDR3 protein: CASSFRDRGLEQFF
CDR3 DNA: TGTGCCAGCAGCTTCCGGGACAGGGGACTTGAGCAGTTCTTC

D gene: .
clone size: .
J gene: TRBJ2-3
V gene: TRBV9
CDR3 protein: CASSVPASGILDTQYF
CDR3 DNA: TGTGCCAGCAGCGTACCCGCCTCGGGGATTTTGGATACGCAGTATTTT

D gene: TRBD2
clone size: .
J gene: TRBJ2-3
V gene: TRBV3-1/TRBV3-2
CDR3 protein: CASSPLAGAITDTQYF
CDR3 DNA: TGTGCCAGCAGCCCACTAGCGGGGGCCATCACAGATACGCAGTATTTT

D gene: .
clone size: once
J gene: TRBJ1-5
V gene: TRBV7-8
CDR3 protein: CASSLSWGGNQPQHF
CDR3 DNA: TGTGCCAGCAGCTTGTCCTGGGGGGGGAATCAGCCCCAGCATTTT

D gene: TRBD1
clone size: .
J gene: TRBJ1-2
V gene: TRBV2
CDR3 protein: CASSVGTDLYGYTF
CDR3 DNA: TGTGCCAGCAGTGTTGGGACAGACTTGTATGGCTACACCTTC

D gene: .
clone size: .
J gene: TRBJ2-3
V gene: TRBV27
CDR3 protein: CASSEGGAGLDTQYF
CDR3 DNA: TGTGCCAGCAGTGAGGGTGGCGCAGGTTTAGATACGCAGTATTTT

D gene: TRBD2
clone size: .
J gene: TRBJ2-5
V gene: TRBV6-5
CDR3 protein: CASSHSGGGGETQYF
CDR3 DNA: TGTGCCAGCAGCCATAGCGGGGGGGGAGGAGAGACCCAGTACTTC

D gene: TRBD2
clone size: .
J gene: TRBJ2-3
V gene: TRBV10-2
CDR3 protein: CASSEGLAGGPPTDTQYF
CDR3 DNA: TGCGCCAGCAGTGAGGGACTAGCGGGAGGCCCCCCAACAGATACGCAGTATTTT

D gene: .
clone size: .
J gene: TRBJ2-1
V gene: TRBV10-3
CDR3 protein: CAISRGGGSYNEQFF
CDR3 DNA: TGTGCCATCAGTCGAGGGGGGGGCTCCTACAATGAGCAGTTCTTC

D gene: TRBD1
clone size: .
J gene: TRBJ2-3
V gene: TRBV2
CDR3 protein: CAMGTGVGDTQYF
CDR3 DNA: TGTGCCATGGGGACAGGGGTCGGGGATACGCAGTATTTT

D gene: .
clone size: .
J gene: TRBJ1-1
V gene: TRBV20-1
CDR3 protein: CSARATGLGNTEAFF
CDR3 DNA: TGCAGTGCTCGTGCGACAGGACTCGGGAACACTGAAGCTTTCTTT

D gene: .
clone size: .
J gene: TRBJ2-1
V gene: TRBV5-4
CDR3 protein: CASSQGPSAGDEQFF
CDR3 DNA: TGTGCCAGCAGCCAAGGGCCTAGCGCAGGGGATGAGCAGTTCTTC

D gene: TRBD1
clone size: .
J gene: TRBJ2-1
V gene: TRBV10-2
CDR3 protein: CASKNPGQGAPNEQFF
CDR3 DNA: TGCGCCAGCAAAAATCCGGGACAGGGGGCGCCGAATGAGCAGTTCTTC

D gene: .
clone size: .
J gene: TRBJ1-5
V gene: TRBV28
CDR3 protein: CASSNVKPQHF
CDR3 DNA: TGTGCCAGCAGTAATGTGAAGCCCCAGCATTTT

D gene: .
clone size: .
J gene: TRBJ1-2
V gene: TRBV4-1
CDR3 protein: CASSQEGIIGGYTF
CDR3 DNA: TGCGCCAGCAGCCAAGAAGGCATCATAGGTGGCTACACCTTC

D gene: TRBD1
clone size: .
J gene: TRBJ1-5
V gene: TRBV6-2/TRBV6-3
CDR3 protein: CASSYPLYRGNNQPQHF
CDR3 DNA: TGTGCCAGCAGTTATCCTCTCTACAGGGGCAATAATCAGCCCCAGCATTTT

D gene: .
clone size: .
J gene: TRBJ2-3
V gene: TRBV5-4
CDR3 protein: CASSTQGVSTDTQYF
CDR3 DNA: TGTGCCAGCAGCACCCAGGGTGTGAGCACAGATACGCAGTATTTT

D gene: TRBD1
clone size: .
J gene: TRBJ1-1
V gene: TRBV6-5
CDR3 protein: CASRGQVSVTEAFF
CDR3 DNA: TGTGCCAGCAGGGGACAGGTTTCGGTCACTGAAGCTTTCTTT

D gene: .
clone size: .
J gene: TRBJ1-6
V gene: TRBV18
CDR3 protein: CASSPWGSSYNSPLHF
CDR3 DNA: TGTGCCAGCTCACCCTGGGGCAGCTCCTATAATTCACCCCTCCACTTT

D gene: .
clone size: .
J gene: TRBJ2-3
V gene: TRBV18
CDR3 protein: CASSPKDAGIADTQYF
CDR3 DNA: TGTGCCAGCTCACCTAAAGATGCGGGAATAGCAGATACGCAGTATTTT

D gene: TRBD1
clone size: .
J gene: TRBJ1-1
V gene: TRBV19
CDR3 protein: CASRQGMNTEAFF
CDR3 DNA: TGTGCCAGTAGACAGGGGATGAACACTGAAGCTTTCTTT

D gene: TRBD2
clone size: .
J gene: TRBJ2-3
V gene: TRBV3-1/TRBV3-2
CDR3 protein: CASSQDPGTSGRTDTQYF
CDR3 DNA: TGTGCCAGCAGCCAAGATCCAGGGACTAGCGGCCGCACAGATACGCAGTATTTT

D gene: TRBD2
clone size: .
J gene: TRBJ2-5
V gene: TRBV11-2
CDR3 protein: CASSYNTGGWQETQYF
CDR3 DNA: TGTGCCAGCAGCTACAACACGGGGGGATGGCAAGAGACCCAGTACTTC

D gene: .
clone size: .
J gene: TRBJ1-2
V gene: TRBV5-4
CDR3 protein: CASSLEGAALYGYTF
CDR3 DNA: TGTGCCAGCAGCTTGGAGGGCGCGGCCTTGTATGGCTACACCTTC

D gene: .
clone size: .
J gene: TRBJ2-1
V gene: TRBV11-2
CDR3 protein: CASSSRGGYNEQFF
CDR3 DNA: TGTGCCAGCAGCTCCCGTGGTGGTTACAATGAGCAGTTCTTC

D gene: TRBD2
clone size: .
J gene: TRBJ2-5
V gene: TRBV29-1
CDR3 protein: CSVRREILETQYF
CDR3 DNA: TGCAGCGTTAGGCGGGAGATTCTAGAGACCCAGTACTTC

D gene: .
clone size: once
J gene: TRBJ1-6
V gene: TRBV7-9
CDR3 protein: CASNLRQGAGSPLHF
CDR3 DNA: TGTGCCAGCAATCTGAGGCAGGGAGCGGGATCACCCCTCCACTTT

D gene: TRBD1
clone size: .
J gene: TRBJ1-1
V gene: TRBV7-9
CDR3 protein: CASSFLTGDYTEAFF
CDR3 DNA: TGTGCCAGCAGCTTTCTTACAGGGGATTACACTGAAGCTTTCTTT

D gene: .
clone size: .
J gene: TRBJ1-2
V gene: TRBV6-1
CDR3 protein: CASSETGTGYTF
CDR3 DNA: TGTGCCAGCAGTGAAACCGGGACCGGCTACACCTTC

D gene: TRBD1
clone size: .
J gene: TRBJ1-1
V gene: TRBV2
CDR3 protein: CASSEQGANTEAFF
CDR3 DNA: TGTGCCAGCAGTGAGCAGGGGGCTAACACTGAAGCTTTCTTT

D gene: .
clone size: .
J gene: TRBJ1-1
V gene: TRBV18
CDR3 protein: CASSPQGGDTEAFF
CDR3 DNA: TGTGCCAGCTCACCACAGGGGGGAGACACTGAAGCTTTCTTT

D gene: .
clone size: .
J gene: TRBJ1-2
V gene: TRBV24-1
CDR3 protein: CATSDFSRNYGYTF
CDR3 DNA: TGTGCCACCAGTGATTTCTCTAGGAACTATGGCTACACCTTC

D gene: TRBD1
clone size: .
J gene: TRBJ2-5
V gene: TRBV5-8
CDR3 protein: CASSKTGVQETQYF
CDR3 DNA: TGTGCCAGCAGCAAGACAGGGGTACAAGAGACCCAGTACTTC